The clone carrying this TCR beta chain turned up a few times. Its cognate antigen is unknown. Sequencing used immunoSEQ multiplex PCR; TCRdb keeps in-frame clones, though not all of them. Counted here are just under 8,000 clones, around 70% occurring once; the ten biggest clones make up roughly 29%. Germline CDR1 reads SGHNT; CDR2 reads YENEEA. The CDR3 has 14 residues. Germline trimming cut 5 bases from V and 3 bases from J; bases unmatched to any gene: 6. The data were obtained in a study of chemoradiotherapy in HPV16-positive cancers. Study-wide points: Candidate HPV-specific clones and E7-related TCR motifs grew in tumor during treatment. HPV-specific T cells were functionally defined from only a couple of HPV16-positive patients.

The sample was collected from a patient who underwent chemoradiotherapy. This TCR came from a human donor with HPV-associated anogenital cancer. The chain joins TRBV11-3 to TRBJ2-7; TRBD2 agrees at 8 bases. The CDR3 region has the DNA TGTGCCAGCAGCACCCGTAGCGGGAACTACGAGCAGTACTTC. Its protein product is CASSTRSGNYEQYF.